This note documents a single T cell receptor (beta chain) sequence. As handled by the study authors: Estimation of nucleated cell counts was performed using reference gene primer amplification. Sequencing was performed with immunoSEQ multiplex PCR; in TCRdb, only in-frame clones are kept and a portion is missing. The V and J calls and clone size come from that table; D and trimming were worked out from the DNA. The sample contains about 100,000 clones, 85% to 95% of which appear only once. Trimming took off 3 bases at V and 6 bases at J, with 13 bases between the two ends. The length of the CDR3 is 14 residues. The germline V gene encodes CDR1 KGHDR and CDR2 SFDVKD. The sample originates from a study of blood T cell repertoires in COVID-19. At the level of the study: Whether acute or convalescent, the COVID-19 samples came from the United States, Italy and Spain. From T cells, B-cell-depleted T cells, or PBMCs came the material, which was cDNA or gDNA.

The chain is built from TRBV24-1 and TRBJ1-2; D possibly corresponds to TRBD1 (6 bases). This sequence originates from a man in his fifties or sixties with acute or convalescent COVID-19. The sequencing sample was made of peripheral blood. CDR3 DNA sequence: TGTGCCACCAGTGATAGGGGGATCCGAGATGGCTACACCTTC. Translation: CATSDRGIRDGYTF.